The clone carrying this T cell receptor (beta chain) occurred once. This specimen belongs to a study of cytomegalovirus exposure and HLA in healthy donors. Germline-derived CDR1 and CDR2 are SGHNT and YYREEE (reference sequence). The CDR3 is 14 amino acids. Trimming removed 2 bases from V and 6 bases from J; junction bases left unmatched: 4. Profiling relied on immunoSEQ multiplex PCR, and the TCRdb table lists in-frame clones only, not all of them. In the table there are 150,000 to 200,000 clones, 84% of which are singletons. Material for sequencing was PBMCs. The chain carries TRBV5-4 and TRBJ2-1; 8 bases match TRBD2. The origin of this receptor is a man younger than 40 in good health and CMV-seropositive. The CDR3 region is CASSFPTSVNEQFF. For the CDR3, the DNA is TGTGCCAGCAGCTTCCCGACTAGCGTCAATGAGCAGTTCTTC.